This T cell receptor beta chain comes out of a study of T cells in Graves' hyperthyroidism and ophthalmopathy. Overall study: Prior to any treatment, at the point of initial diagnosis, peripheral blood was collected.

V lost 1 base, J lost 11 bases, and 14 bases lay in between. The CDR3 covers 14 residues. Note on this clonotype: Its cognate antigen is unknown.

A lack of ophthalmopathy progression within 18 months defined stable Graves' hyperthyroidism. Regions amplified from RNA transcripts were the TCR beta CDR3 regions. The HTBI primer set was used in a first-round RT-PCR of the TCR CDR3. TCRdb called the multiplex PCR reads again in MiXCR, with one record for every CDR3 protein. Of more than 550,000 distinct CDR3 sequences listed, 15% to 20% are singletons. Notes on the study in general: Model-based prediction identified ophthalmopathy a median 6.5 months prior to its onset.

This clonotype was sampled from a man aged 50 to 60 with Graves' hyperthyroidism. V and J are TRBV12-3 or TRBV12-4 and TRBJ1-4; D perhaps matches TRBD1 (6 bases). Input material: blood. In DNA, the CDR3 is TGTGCCAGCAGTTTAGAGGGCGGGGGGCCGAAACTGTTTTTT. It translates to CASSLEGGGPKLFF.